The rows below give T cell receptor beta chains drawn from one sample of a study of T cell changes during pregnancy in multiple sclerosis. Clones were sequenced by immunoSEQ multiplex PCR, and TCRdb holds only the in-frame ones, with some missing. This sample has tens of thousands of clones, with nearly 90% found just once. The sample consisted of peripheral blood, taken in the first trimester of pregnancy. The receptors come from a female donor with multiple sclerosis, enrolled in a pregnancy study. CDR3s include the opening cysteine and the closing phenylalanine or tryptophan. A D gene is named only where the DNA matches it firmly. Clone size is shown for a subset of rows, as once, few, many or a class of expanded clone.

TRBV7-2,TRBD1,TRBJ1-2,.,TGTGCCAGCAGCTTTTCCCGACAGGGGGGCTACACCTTC,CASSFSRQGGYTF
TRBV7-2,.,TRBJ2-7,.,TGTGCCAGCAGCTTAGTGGCGGTGGCTGGCCCATCCTACGAGCAGTACTTC,CASSLVAVAGPSYEQYF
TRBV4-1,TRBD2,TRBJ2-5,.,TGCGCCAGCAGCCAGATGAGACTAGCGGGAGATCGGTACTTC,CASSQMRLAGDRYF
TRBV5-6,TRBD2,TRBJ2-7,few,TGTGCCAGCAGCGGGTTTAGCGGGAGTGCTAACTACGAGCAGTACTTC,CASSGFSGSANYEQYF
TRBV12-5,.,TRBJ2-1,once,TGTGCTAGTGCAAACGTATTAGGACTGAGTGACTTGGAGCAGTTCTTC,CASANVLGLSDLEQFF
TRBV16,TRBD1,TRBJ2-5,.,TGTGCCAGCAGCCAGGGGACAGCACAAGAGACCCAGTACTTC,CASSQGTAQETQYF
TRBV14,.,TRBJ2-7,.,TGTGCCAGCAGCCAATATGGGACACTCGACAACGAGCAGTACTTC,CASSQYGTLDNEQYF
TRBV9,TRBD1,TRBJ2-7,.,TGTGCCAGCAGCGTAGTGGGACAGGGTGCCGAGCAGTACTTC,CASSVVGQGAEQYF
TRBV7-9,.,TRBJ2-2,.,TGTGCCAGCAGTCCCCGGGACTTACGGACCGGGGAGCTGTTTTTT,CASSPRDLRTGELFF
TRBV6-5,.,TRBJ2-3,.,TGTGCCAGCAGTATGAGGGCAGATACGCAGTATTTT,CASSMRADTQYF
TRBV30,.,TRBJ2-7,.,TGTGCCTACTCTACAGGGTACGAGCAGTACTTC,CAYSTGYEQYF
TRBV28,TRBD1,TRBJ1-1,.,TGTGCCAGCACCGGGACAGGGGCTGAGAACACTGAAGCTTTCTTT,CASTGTGAENTEAFF
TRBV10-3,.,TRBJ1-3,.,TGTGCCATCAGACAGGACGGACCATCCTCTGGAAACACCATATATTTT,CAIRQDGPSSGNTIYF
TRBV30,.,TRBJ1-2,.,TGTGCCTGGAGTGTTCAGGGATATAATGGCTACACCTTC,CAWSVQGYNGYTF
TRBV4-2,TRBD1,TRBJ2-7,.,TGTGCCAGCAGCCGGAGGACAGGGGGACTCTACGAGCAGTACTTC,CASSRRTGGLYEQYF
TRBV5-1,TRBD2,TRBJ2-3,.,TGCGCCAGCAGCTCTAGCGGGAGGAGCGCAGATACGCAGTATTTT,CASSSSGRSADTQYF
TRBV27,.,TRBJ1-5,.,TGTGCCAGCAGTTTAAACAGGGTTGGCAATCAGCCCCAGCATTTT,CASSLNRVGNQPQHF
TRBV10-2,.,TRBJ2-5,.,TGCGCCAGCAGTGACGCGCCGACACAAGAGACCCAGTACTTC,CASSDAPTQETQYF
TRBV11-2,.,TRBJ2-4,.,TGTGCCAGCAGCTTAGATCTTACCGGGTCGGGAAACATTCAGTACTTC,CASSLDLTGSGNIQYF
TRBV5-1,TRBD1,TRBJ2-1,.,TGCGCCAGCAGCTTGGAGACAGGGATCGATGAGCAGTTCTTC,CASSLETGIDEQFF
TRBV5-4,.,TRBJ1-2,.,TGTGCCAGCAGCTTTGGGGGGGCGGGTTCTACGCTCGCTAACTATGGCTACACCTTC,CASSFGGAGSTLANYGYTF
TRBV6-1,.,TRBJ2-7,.,TGTGCCAGCAGATATGGCAGGCACTACGAGCAGTACTTC,CASRYGRHYEQYF
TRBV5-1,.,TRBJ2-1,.,TGCGCCAGCAGCTTGCCCACAGGGTACTCCTACAATGAGCAGTTCTTC,CASSLPTGYSYNEQFF
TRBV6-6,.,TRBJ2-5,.,TGTGCCAGCAGTTACCCCCGGGGAGAGACCCAGTACTTC,CASSYPRGETQYF
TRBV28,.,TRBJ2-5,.,TGTGCCAGCAGTTTTTCCGGGATAGAGACCCAGTACTTC,CASSFSGIETQYF
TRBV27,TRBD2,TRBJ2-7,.,TGTGCCAGCAGTTTAAATAGCGGGAACTACGAGCAGTACTTC,CASSLNSGNYEQYF
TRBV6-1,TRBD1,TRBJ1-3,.,TGTGCCAGCAGGGGACAGGGGGCTGGAAACACCATATATTTT,CASRGQGAGNTIYF
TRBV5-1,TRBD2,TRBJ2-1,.,TGCGCCAGCAGCTGGCCGACTAGCGGGAGTCGTGAGCAGTTCTTC,CASSWPTSGSREQFF
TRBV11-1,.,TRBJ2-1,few,TGTGCCAGCAGCTTAGCGCCTAGCTCCTACAATGAGCAGTTCTTC,CASSLAPSSYNEQFF
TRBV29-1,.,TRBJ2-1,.,TGCAGCGTTGAAGTTAGACAGGCGAGATCCTACAATGAGCAGTTCTTC,CSVEVRQARSYNEQFF
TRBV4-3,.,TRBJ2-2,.,TGCGCCAGCAGCCTCCTTGGCCCCGGGGAGCTGTTTTTT,CASSLLGPGELFF
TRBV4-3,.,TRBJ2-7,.,TGCGCCAGCAGCCCCCGCCCGGTAGCCTACGAGCAGTACTTC,CASSPRPVAYEQYF
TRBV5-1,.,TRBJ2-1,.,TGCGCCAGCAGCCCGGGACTTCTCTCCTACAATGAGCAGTTCTTC,CASSPGLLSYNEQFF
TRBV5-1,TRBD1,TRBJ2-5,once,TGCGCCAGCAGCTTTGGGACAGGGGGCGAGACCCAGTACTTC,CASSFGTGGETQYF
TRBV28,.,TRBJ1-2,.,TGTGCCAGCAGAATACTTAACTATGGCTACACCTTC,CASRILNYGYTF
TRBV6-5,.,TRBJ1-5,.,TGTGCCAGCAGTTACGTCAGGAGCAATCAGCCCCAGCATTTT,CASSYVRSNQPQHF
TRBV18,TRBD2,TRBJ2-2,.,TGTGCCAGCTCACCACGGACTAGCGCGAAGGCCGGGGAGCTGTTTTTT,CASSPRTSAKAGELFF
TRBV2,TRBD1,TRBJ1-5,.,TGTGCCAGCAGTCGGACAGGGGGACAGCCCCAGCATTTT,CASSRTGGQPQHF
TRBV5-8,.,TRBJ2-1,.,TGTGCCAGCAGCTTAACCGGTGAGCAGTTCTTC,CASSLTGEQFF
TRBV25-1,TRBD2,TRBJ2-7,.,TGTGCCAGCAGTGAATGGACTAGCGGCACCTACGAGCAGTACTTC,CASSEWTSGTYEQYF
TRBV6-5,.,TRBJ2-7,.,TGTGCCAGCAGTTACTCATCGACGGGCGAGCAGTACTTC,CASSYSSTGEQYF
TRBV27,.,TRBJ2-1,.,TGTGCCAGCAGGGTGGGGGGAACCAACAATGAGCAGTTCTTC,CASRVGGTNNEQFF
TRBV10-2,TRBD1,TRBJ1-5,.,TGCGCCAGTAGGGGACAGGGGGACAATCAGCCCCAGCATTTT,CASRGQGDNQPQHF
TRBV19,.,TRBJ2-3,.,TGTGCCAGTAGTGTCCCGGTCCCTGGCACAGATACGCAGTATTTT,CASSVPVPGTDTQYF
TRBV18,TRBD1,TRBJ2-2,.,TGTGCCAGCTCACCCGGGACAGGACGGAACACCGGGGAGCTGTTTTTT,CASSPGTGRNTGELFF
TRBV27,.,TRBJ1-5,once,TGTGCCAGCAGTTTACGAGGTCAGCCCCAGCATTTT,CASSLRGQPQHF
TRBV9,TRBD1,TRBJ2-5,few,TGTGCCAGCAGCGTAGGGGGGACAGGGGTTGGAGAGACCCAGTACTTC,CASSVGGTGVGETQYF
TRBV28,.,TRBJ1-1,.,TGTGCCAGCAGTTCGCAGGGATACGCTTTCTTT,CASSSQGYAFF